This is a list of T cell receptor beta chains from one sample in a study of cytomegalovirus exposure and HLA in healthy donors. Assay: immunoSEQ multiplex PCR; the TCRdb copy retains only in-frame clones and omits some. This table has 150,000 to 200,000 clones, about three quarters appearing once. The sequenced sample consisted of PBMCs. The receptors originated from a woman aged 40 to 55 in good health and CMV-seronegative. The CDR3 runs from the conserved cysteine through the conserved F or W. Fields, in order: V gene, J gene, clone size, D gene, CDR3 protein, CDR3 DNA. A D gene is named only where the DNA matches it firmly. The size of a clone is reported for some rows only, either as once, few or many, or as a class for expanded clones.

TRBV6-6	TRBJ1-2	.	TRBD1	CASSYLGQAPNYGYTF	TGTGCCAGCAGTTACCTAGGACAGGCGCCTAACTATGGCTACACCTTC
TRBV2	TRBJ2-1	.	TRBD2	CASRDSGRALNEQFF	TGTGCCAGCAGGGATAGCGGGAGGGCCTTAAATGAGCAGTTCTTC
TRBV18	TRBJ1-1	.	.	CASSPPPGSAEAFF	TGTGCCAGCTCACCACCCCCAGGGTCGGCTGAAGCTTTCTTT
TRBV30	TRBJ1-4	.	.	CAWSRRATNEKLFF	TGTGCCTGGAGTAGGAGAGCAACTAATGAAAAACTGTTTTTT
TRBV30	TRBJ1-1	.	.	CAWSMEGGTEAFF	TGTGCCTGGAGTATGGAGGGAGGCACTGAAGCTTTCTTT
TRBV2	TRBJ1-1	.	.	CASSVGRVGTEAFF	TGTGCCAGCAGTGTGGGCAGGGTCGGGACTGAAGCTTTCTTT
TRBV29-1	TRBJ2-2	.	.	CSVLNQGNTGELFF	TGCAGCGTACTTAATCAGGGGAACACCGGGGAGCTGTTTTTT
TRBV5-4	TRBJ2-3	few	.	CASSLQDSTDTQYF	TGTGCCAGCAGCTTGCAGGATAGCACAGATACGCAGTATTTT
TRBV7-9	TRBJ2-3	.	TRBD2	CSSSSLMNSGSYDTQYF	TGTTCCAGCAGCTCACTTATGAATAGCGGGAGCTATGATACGCAGTATTTT
TRBV6-5	TRBJ1-6	once	.	CASSYLQGEGSPLHF	TGTGCCAGCAGTTACTTACAGGGCGAGGGTTCACCCCTCCACTTT
TRBV5-1	TRBJ2-1	.	TRBD2	CASSSGLAGPFSRDEQFF	TGCGCCAGCAGCTCGGGACTAGCGGGGCCCTTTTCGCGCGATGAGCAGTTCTTC
TRBV5-1	TRBJ2-1	.	.	CASSGADRQISYNEQFF	TGCGCCAGCAGCGGAGCGGACCGTCAAATCTCCTACAATGAGCAGTTCTTC
TRBV4-3	TRBJ2-3	once	TRBD2	CASSQGGSRTDTQYF	TGCGCCAGCAGCCAAGGCGGGAGTCGCACAGATACGCAGTATTTT
TRBV30	TRBJ2-1	.	.	CAWSAVYNEQFF	TGTGCCTGGAGTGCGGTCTACAATGAGCAGTTCTTC
TRBV6-1	TRBJ2-1	.	TRBD2	CASSEGLVSYEQFF	TGTGCCAGCAGTGAGGGACTAGTTTCCTATGAGCAGTTCTTC
TRBV18	TRBJ2-7	.	TRBD2	CASSTSGRGEQYF	TGTGCCAGCTCGACTAGCGGGAGGGGCGAGCAGTACTTC
TRBV7-6	TRBJ2-7	.	.	CASSLDNEQYF	TGTGCCAGCAGCTTAGACAACGAGCAGTACTTC
TRBV11-2	TRBJ1-1	.	.	CASSSHRESFVSAFF	TGTGCCAGCAGCTCTCACAGGGAATCCTTTGTGTCGGCTTTCTTT
TRBV5-4	TRBJ2-3	.	TRBD2	CTSSPVAGGPTDTQYF	TGTACCAGCAGCCCGGTAGCGGGAGGGCCTACAGATACGCAGTATTTT
TRBV20-1	TRBJ2-1	few	.	CSVERDEQFF	TGCAGTGTCGAACGGGATGAGCAGTTCTTC
TRBV19	TRBJ2-3	.	.	CASSDTGIPDTQYF	TGTGCCAGTAGTGATACGGGAATTCCAGATACGCAGTATTTT
TRBV4-3	TRBJ2-7	.	.	CASSQGTAEGEQYF	TGCGCCAGCAGCCAAGGGACCGCCGAGGGTGAGCAGTACTTC
TRBV7-2	TRBJ1-4	.	.	CASRQDSEKLFF	TGTGCCAGCAGACAGGACAGCGAAAAACTGTTTTTT
TRBV18	TRBJ2-1	.	TRBD1	CASSPPTGRYNEQFF	TGTGCCAGCTCACCCCCGACAGGGAGATACAATGAGCAGTTCTTC
TRBV18	TRBJ1-1	.	TRBD1	CASSPALAGTGDTEAFF	TGTGCCAGCTCACCAGCACTCGCCGGGACAGGGGACACTGAAGCTTTCTTT
TRBV19	TRBJ1-5	once	.	CASSTPLARGNQPQHF	TGTGCCAGTAGTACCCCACTGGCGCGGGGCAATCAGCCCCAGCATTTT
TRBV10-3	TRBJ1-3	.	.	CAINAEHSGNTIYF	TGTGCCATCAACGCCGAACACTCTGGAAACACCATATATTTT
TRBV2	TRBJ1-4	few	TRBD1	CASSGQGGEKLFF	TGTGCCAGCAGCGGACAGGGGGGTGAAAAACTGTTTTTT
TRBV6-1	TRBJ1-5	.	.	CASSESNMQPQHF	TGTGCCAGCAGTGAAAGTAACATGCAGCCCCAGCATTTT
TRBV6-1	TRBJ2-1	.	TRBD2	CASSDFSSGDYNEQFF	TGTGCCAGCAGTGACTTTTCTAGCGGGGATTACAATGAGCAGTTCTTC
TRBV5-1	TRBJ1-1	.	TRBD1	CASSLWSTGENTEAFF	TGCGCCAGCAGCCTTTGGTCGACAGGGGAAAACACTGAAGCTTTCTTT
TRBV10-3	TRBJ2-3	.	TRBD2	CAISGTSGTPSTDTQYF	TGTGCCATCAGCGGGACTAGCGGGACCCCTAGCACAGATACGCAGTATTTT
TRBV7-2	TRBJ1-3	.	.	CASSLGVAGNTIYF	TGTGCCAGCAGCCTGGGAGTAGCTGGAAACACCATATATTTT
TRBV29-1	TRBJ2-7	.	.	CSVEKDRNEQYF	TGCAGCGTTGAAAAGGACAGAAACGAGCAGTACTTC
TRBV6-4	TRBJ2-2	few	.	CASKGTRSAGELFF	TGTGCCAGCAAGGGTACTAGATCGGCCGGGGAGCTGTTTTTT
TRBV7-9	TRBJ2-5	.	TRBD2	CASSFTLAGRWRETQYF	TGTGCCAGCAGCTTCACCCTAGCGGGACGATGGCGGGAGACCCAGTACTTC
TRBV27	TRBJ1-5	.	TRBD1	CASSDRGPEQPQHF	TGTGCCAGCAGTGACAGGGGTCCGGAGCAGCCCCAGCATTTT
TRBV30	TRBJ2-1	.	TRBD1	CARTDRDTYNEQFF	TGTGCCCGGACGGACAGGGACACCTACAATGAGCAGTTCTTC
TRBV5-1	TRBJ1-4	.	.	CASAENGLNEKLFF	TGCGCCAGCGCGGAGAACGGACTTAATGAAAAACTGTTTTTT
TRBV4-1	TRBJ1-2	few	.	CASSPSGTPYGYTF	TGCGCCAGCAGCCCATCCGGGACACCTTATGGCTACACCTTC
TRBV28	TRBJ2-7	.	.	CASSTGTVVYEQYF	TGTGCCAGCAGTACCGGGACTGTGGTCTACGAGCAGTACTTC